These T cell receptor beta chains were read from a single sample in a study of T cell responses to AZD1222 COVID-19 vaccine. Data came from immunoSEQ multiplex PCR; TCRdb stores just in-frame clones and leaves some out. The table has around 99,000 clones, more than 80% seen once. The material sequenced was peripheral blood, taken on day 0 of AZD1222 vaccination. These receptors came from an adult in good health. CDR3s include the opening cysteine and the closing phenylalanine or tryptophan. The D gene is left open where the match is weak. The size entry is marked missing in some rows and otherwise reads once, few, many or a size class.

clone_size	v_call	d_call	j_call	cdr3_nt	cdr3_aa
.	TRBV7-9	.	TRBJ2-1	TGTGCCAGCAGCCACCGAAACCAATACAATGAGCAGTTCTTC	CASSHRNQYNEQFF
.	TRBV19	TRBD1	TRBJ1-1	TGTGCCAGTAGTATCCAGGGGGTTGGTACTGAAGCTTTCTTT	CASSIQGVGTEAFF
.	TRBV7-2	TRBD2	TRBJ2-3	TGTGCCAGCAGCTTAGCGTTACTAGCGGGAGCGCTCACAGATACGCAGTATTTT	CASSLALLAGALTDTQYF
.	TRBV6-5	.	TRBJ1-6	TGTGCCAGCAGTTACTCAAGGTCCCTTCCCCTCCACTTT	CASSYSRSLPLHF
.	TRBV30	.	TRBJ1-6	TGTGCCTGGAAAAGAGATAATTCACCCCTCCACTTT	CAWKRDNSPLHF
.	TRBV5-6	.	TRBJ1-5	TGTGCCAGCAGCTTGTTGTCAGCTAGCAATCAGCCCCAGCATTTT	CASSLLSASNQPQHF
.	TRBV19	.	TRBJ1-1	TGTGCCAGTAGTATGGGGGCAGGGACCACTGAAGCTTTCTTT	CASSMGAGTTEAFF
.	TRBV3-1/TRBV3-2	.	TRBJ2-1	TGTGCCAGCAGCCGGGGTCCCTTGGCCAACTACAATGAGCAGTTCTTC	CASSRGPLANYNEQFF
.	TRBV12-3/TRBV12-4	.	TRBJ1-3	TGTGCCAGCAGTTGGACCTCTGGAAACACCATATATTTT	CASSWTSGNTIYF
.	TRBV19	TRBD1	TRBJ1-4	TGTGCCAGTAGTATGACAGGGTCGGCTGAAAAACTGTTTTTT	CASSMTGSAEKLFF
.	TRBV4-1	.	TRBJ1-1	TGCGCCAGCAGCCAAGCCAGGGGCGGACTCTCCACTGAAGCTTTCTTT	CASSQARGGLSTEAFF
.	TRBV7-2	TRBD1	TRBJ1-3	TGTGCCAGCAGCTTACGACAGGGGGGTGGAAACACCATATATTTT	CASSLRQGGGNTIYF
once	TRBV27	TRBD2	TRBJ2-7	TGTGCCAGCAGATGGACTAGCGACTCCTACGAGCAGTACTTC	CASRWTSDSYEQYF
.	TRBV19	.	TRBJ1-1	TGTGCCAGTAGTCCACTAACTACGAACACTGAAGCTTTCTTT	CASSPLTTNTEAFF
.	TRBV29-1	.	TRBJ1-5	TGCAGCGCCCACTTCGGTGGGGGGAGCAATCAGCCCCAGCATTTT	CSAHFGGGSNQPQHF
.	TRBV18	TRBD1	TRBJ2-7	TGTGCCAGCTCATCGTCCGGGACAGGGGGCAACGAGCAGTACTTC	CASSSSGTGGNEQYF
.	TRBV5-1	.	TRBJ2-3	TGCGCCAGCAGCTTTAAGTCTAGCACAGATACGCAGTATTTT	CASSFKSSTDTQYF
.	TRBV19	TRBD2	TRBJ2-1	TGTGCCAGTAGTGCGGGAGGCAGCGGAAGTGAGCAGTTCTTC	CASSAGGSGSEQFF
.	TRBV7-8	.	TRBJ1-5	TGTGCCAGCAGCCGGCAGGGCGAGGACGTTAATCAGCCCCAGCATTTT	CASSRQGEDVNQPQHF
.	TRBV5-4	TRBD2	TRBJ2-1	TGTGCCAGCAGCTTGGCCTTTACTAGCGGGGTAGCCATATACAATGAGCAGTTCTTC	CASSLAFTSGVAIYNEQFF
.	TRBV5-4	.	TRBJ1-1	TGTGCCAGCAGTCCTTCCCAGGGAGTAAACACTGAAGCTTTCTTT	CASSPSQGVNTEAFF
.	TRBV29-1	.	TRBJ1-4	TGCAGCGTTGTCGGAGTTGCAACTAATGAAAAACTGTTTTTT	CSVVGVATNEKLFF
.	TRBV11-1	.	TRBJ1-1	TGTGCCAGCAGCTTTTTCCCAGCGAACACTGAAGCTTTCTTT	CASSFFPANTEAFF
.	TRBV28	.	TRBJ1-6	TGTGCCAGCAGTCTCCCTCCGGCGGGGCAGGGGACGAGCTCCTATAATTCACCCCTCCACTTT	CASSLPPAGQGTSSYNSPLHF
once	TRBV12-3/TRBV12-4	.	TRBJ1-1	TGTGCCAGCACCTACACAGGGAACACTGAAGCTTTCTTT	CASTYTGNTEAFF
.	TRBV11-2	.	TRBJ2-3	TGTGCCAGCAGCTTCAGCACAGATACGCAGTATTTT	CASSFSTDTQYF
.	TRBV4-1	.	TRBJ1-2	TGCGCCAGCAGCCAAGATGGCAGGTCTGGCGGCTACACCTTC	CASSQDGRSGGYTF
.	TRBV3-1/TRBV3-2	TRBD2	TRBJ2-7	TGTGCCAGCAGCCAAGTACTAGCGGGGATCTCAACCCGCTACGAGCAGTACTTC	CASSQVLAGISTRYEQYF
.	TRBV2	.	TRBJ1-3	TGTGCCAGCAGTTCAGACGGGTTCTCTGGAAACACCATATATTTT	CASSSDGFSGNTIYF
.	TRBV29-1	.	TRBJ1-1	TGCAGCGCCCTCGGGCAGGGCGGGGGTGAAGCTTTCTTT	CSALGQGGGEAFF
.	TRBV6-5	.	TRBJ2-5	TGTGCCAGCAGCCCCCTGGGAGGTGTGGAGACCCAGTACTTC	CASSPLGGVETQYF
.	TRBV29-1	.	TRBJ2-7	TGCAGCGTTAGGGCTAGCGCCTCGTGGGAGCAGTACTTC	CSVRASASWEQYF
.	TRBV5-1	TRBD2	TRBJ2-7	TGCGCCAGCAGCTTGGCGGGAGGATCCTACGAGCAGTACTTC	CASSLAGGSYEQYF
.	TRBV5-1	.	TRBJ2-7	TGCGCCAGCAGCTTGGGACCGACGGGCTACGAGCAGTACTTC	CASSLGPTGYEQYF
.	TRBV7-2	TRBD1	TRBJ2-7	TGTGCCAGCAGCTTGGGACAGAACTACGAGCAGTACTTC	CASSLGQNYEQYF
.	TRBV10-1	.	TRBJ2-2	TGCGCCAGCAGCCCCCAGGACAAGAACACCGGGGAGCTGTTTTTT	CASSPQDKNTGELFF
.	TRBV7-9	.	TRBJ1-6	TGTGCCAGCAGCTCCCCCGGGAGGCCAAATTCACCCCTCCACTTT	CASSSPGRPNSPLHF
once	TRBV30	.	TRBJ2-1	TGTGCCTGGAGGGCGGGCGGTTGGGATGAGCAGTTCTTC	CAWRAGGWDEQFF
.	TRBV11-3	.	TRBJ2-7	TGTGCCAGCAGCCCGAGGGACTTTTCCTACGAGCAGTACTTC	CASSPRDFSYEQYF
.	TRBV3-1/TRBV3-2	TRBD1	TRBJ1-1	TGTGCCAGCAGCCAAAGGGCAGGGGGAACTGAAGCTTTCTTT	CASSQRAGGTEAFF
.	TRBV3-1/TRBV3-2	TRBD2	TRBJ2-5	TGTGCCAGCACCTCCTCTGCGGGAGCTGGAGAGACCCAGTACTTC	CASTSSAGAGETQYF
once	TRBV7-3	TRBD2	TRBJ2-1	TGTGCCAGCAGCTTAAGAGGGAGACTAGCGGGAGGCAGTGAGCAGTTCTTC	CASSLRGRLAGGSEQFF
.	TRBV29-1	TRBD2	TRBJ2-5	TGCAGCGTTGTTCTAGCGGGGGGCCGGGAGACCCAGTACTTC	CSVVLAGGRETQYF
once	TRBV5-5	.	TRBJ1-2	TGTGCCAGCAGCTTGGTGAGGGATGGCTACACCTTC	CASSLVRDGYTF
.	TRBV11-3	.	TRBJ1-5	TGTGCCAGCAGCTTAGATCAGGTCAATGTGGGGAATCAGCCCCAGCATTTT	CASSLDQVNVGNQPQHF
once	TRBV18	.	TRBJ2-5	TGTGCCAGCTCGTCAGAAACATCCTTAAGAGAGACCCAGTACTTC	CASSSETSLRETQYF
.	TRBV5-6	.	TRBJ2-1	TGTGCCAGCAGCTTGGAAGCGGGCTCCTACAATGAGCAGTTCTTC	CASSLEAGSYNEQFF
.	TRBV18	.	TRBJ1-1	TGTGCCAGCTCACCCGGGCCAATAAGGGGAGCTTTCTTT	CASSPGPIRGAFF
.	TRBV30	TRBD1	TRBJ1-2	TGTGCCTGGAGAGACAGGGGAAACTATGGCTACACCTTC	CAWRDRGNYGYTF
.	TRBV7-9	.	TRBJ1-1	TGTGCCAGCAGGCCTGAGACTGAAGCTTTCTTT	CASRPETEAFF
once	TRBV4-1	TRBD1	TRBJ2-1	TGCGCCAGCAGCCAAGGGACAGGGGGCGAAAATGAGCAGTTCTTC	CASSQGTGGENEQFF